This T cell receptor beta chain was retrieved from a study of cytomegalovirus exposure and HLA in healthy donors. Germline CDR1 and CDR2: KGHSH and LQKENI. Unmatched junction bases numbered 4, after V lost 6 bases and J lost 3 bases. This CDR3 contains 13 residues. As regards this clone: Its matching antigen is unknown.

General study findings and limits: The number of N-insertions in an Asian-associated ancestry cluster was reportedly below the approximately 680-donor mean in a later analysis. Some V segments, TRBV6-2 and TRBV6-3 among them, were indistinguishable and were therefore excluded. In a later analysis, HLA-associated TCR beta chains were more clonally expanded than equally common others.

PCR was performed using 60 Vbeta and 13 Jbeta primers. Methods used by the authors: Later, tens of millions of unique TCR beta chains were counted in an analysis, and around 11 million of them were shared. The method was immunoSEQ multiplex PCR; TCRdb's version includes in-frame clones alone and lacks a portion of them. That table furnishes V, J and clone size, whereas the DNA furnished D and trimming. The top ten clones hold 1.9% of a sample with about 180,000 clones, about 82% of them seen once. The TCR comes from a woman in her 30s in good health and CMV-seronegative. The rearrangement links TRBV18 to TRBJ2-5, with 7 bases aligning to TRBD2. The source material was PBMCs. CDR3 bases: TGTGCCAGCTCCCCAGCGGGGAAAGAGACCCAGTACTTC. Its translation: CASSPAGKETQYF.